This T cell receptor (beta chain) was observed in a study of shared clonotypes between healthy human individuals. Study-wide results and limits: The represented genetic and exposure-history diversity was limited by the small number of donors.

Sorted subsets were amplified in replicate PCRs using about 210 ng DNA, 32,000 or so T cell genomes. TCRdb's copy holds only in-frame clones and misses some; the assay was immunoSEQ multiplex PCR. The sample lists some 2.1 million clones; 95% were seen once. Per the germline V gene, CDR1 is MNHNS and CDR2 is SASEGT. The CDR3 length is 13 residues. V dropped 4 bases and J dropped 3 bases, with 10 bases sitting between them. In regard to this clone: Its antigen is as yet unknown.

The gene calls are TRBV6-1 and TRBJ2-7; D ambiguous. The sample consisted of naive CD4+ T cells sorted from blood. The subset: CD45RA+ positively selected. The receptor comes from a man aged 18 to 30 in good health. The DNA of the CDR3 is TGTGCCAGCAGTGGACCGACACACTACGAGCAGTACTTC. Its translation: CASSGPTHYEQYF.